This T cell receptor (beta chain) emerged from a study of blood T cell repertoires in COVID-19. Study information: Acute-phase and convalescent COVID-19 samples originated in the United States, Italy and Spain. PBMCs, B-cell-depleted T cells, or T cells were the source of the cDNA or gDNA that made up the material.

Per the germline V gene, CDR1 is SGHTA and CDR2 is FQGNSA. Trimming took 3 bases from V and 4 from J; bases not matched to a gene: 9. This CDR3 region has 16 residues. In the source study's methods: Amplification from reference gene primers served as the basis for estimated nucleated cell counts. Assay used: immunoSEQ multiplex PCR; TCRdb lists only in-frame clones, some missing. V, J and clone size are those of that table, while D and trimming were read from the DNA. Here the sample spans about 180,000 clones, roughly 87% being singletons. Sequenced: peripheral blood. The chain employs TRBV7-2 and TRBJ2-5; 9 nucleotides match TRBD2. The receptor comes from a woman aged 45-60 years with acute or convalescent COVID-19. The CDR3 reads CASSLRGGRSPETQYF. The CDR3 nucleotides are TGTGCCAGCAGCTTGCGGGGGGGCCGGTCGCCAGAGACCCAGTACTTC.